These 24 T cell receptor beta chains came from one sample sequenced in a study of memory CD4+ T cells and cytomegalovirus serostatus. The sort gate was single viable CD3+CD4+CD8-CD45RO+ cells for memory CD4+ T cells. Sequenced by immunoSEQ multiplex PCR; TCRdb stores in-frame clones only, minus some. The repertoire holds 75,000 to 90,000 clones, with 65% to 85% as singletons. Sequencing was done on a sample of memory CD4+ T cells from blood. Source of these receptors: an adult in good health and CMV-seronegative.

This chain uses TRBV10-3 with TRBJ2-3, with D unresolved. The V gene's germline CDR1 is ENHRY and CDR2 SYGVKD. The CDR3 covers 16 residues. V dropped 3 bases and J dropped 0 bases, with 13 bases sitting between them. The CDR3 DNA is TGTGCCATCAGTGAAGTCCCAGATCTAAGCACAGATACGCAGTATTTT. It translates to CAISEVPDLSTDTQYF.

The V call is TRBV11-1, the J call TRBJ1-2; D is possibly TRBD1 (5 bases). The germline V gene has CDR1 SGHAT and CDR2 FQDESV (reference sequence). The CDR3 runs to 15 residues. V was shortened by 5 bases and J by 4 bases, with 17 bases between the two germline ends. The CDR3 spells CASSPAPQGAYGYTF. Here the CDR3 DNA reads TGTGCCAGCAGCCCCGCTCCTCAGGGAGCCTATGGCTACACCTTC.

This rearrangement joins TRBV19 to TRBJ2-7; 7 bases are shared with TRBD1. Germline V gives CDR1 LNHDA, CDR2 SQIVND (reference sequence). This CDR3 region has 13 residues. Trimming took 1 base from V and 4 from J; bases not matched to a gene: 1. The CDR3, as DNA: TGTGCCAGTAGTATAGGGGGACAGTACGAGCAGTACTTC. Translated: CASSIGGQYEQYF.

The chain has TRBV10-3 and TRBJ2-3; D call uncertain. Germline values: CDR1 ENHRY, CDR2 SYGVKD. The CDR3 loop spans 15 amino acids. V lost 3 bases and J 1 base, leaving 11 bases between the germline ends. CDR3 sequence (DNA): TGTGCCATCAGTGAAAACGGTCGAGGCACAGATACGCAGTATTTT. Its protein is CAISENGRGTDTQYF.

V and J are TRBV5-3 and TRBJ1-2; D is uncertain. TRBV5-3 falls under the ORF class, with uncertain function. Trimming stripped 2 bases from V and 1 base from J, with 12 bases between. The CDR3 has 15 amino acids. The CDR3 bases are TGTGCCAGAAGCTTCTCTACAAAGCGTAACTATGGCTACACCTTC. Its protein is CARSFSTKRNYGYTF.

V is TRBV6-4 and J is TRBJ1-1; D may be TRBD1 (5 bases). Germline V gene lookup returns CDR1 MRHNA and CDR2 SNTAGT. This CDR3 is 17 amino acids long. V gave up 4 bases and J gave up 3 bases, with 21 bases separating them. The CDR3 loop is CASSAVLSLRGDTEAFF. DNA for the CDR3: TGTGCCAGCAGTGCCGTCCTATCTCTTCGGGGGGACACTGAAGCTTTCTTT.

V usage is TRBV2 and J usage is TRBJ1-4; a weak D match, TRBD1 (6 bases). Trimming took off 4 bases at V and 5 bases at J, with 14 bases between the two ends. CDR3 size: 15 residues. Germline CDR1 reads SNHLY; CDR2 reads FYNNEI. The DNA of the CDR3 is TGTGCCAGCAGTGGTCAAACAGGGTCGAATGAAAAACTGTTTTTT. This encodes CASSGQTGSNEKLFF.

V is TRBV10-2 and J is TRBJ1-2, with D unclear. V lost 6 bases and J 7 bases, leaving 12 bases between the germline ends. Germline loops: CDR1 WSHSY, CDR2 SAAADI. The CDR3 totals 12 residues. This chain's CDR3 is CASSPPEGGYTF. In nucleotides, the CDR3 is TGCGCCAGCAGCCCACCGGAGGGTGGCTACACCTTC.

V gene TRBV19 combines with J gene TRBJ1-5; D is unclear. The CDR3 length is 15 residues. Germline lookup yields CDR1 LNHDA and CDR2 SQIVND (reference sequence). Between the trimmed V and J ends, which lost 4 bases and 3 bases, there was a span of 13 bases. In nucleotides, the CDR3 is TGTGCCAGTAGTACCCTCGGTTCCCTCAATCAGCCCCAGCATTTT. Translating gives CASSTLGSLNQPQHF.

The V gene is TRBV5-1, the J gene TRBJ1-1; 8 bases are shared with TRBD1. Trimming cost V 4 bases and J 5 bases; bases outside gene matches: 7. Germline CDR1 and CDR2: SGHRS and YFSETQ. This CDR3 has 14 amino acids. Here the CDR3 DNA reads TGCGCCAGCAGCCCGGACAGGGCGGGTACTGAAGCTTTCTTT. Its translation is CASSPDRAGTEAFF. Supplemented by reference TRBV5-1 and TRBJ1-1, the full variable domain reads KAGVTQTPRYLIKTRGQQVTLSCSPISGHRSVSWYQQTPGQGLQFLFEYFSETQRNKGNFPGRFSGRQFSNSRSEMNVSTLELGDSALYLCASSPDRAGTEAFFGQGTRLTVV.

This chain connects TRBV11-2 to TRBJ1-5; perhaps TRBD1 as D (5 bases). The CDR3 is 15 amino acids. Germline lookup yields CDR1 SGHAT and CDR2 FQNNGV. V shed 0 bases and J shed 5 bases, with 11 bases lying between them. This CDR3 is CASSLDSGSYQPQHF. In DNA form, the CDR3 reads TGTGCCAGCAGCTTAGATTCAGGGTCCTATCAGCCCCAGCATTTT. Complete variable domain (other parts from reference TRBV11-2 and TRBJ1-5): EAGVAQSPRYKIIEKRQSVAFWCNPISGHATLYWYQQILGQGPKLLIQFQNNGVVDDSQLPKDRFSAERLKGVDSTLKIQPAKLEDSAVYLCASSLDSGSYQPQHFGDGTRLSIL.

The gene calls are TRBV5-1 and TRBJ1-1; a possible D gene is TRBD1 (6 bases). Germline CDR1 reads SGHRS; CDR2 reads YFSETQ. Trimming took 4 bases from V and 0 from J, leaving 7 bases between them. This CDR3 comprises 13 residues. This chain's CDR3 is CASSQGLNTEAFF. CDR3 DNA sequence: TGCGCCAGCAGCCAGGGGTTGAACACTGAAGCTTTCTTT.

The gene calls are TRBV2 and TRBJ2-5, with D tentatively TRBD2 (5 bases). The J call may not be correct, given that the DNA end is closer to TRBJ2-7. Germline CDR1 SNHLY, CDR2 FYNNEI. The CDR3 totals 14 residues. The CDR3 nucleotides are TGTGCCAGCAGTGAGACGGGAAGCCCTTACGAGCAGTACTTC. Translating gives CASSETGSPYEQYF.

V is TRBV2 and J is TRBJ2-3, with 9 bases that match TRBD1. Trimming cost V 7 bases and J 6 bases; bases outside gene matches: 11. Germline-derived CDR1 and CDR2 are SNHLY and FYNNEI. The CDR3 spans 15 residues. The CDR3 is CASTPGTGLRDTQYF. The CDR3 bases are TGTGCCAGCACCCCCGGGACAGGGCTCAGGGATACGCAGTATTTT.

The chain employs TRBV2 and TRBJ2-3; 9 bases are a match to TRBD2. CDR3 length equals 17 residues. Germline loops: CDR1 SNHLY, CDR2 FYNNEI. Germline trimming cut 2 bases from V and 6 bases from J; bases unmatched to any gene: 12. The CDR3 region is CASSEYRASGEQDTQYF. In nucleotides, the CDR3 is TGTGCCAGCAGTGAATACCGGGCTAGCGGGGAACAGGATACGCAGTATTTT. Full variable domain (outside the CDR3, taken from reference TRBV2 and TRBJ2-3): EPEVTQTPSHQVTQMGQEVILRCVPISNHLYFYWYRQILGQKVEFLVSFYNNEISEKSEIFDDQFSVERPDGSNFTLKIRSTKLEDSAMYFCASSEYRASGEQDTQYFGPGTRLTVL.

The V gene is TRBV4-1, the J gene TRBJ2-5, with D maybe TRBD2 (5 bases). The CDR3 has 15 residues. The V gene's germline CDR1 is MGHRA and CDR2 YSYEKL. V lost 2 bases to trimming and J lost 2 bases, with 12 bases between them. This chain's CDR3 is CASSQRIEGQETQYF. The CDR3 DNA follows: TGCGCCAGCAGCCAAAGAATAGAGGGTCAAGAGACCCAGTACTTC.

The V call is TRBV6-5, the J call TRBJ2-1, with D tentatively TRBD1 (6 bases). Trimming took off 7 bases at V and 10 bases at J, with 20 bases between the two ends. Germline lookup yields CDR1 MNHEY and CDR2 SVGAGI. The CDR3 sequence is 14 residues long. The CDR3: CASMGDTHQGEQFF. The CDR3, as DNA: TGTGCCAGCATGGGGGACACACACCAAGGAGAGCAGTTCTTC.

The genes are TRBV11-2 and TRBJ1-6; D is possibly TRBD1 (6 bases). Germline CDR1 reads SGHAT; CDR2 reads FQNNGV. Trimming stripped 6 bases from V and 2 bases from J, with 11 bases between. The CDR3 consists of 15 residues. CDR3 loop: CASSPPGAYNSPLHF. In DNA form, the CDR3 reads TGTGCCAGCAGTCCCCCAGGGGCCTATAATTCACCCCTCCACTTT.

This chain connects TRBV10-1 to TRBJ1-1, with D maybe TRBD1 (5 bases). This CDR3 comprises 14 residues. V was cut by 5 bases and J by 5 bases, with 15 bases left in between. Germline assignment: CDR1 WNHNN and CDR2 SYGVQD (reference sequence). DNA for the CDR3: TGCGCCAGCAGTTTTTCCAGGGAAGGGACTGAAGCTTTCTTT. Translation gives CASSFSREGTEAFF.

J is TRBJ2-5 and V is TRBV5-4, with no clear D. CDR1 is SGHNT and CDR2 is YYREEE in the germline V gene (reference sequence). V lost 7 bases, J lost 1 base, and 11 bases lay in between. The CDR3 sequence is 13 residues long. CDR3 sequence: CASSWRPQETQYF. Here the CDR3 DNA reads TGTGCCAGCTCCTGGCGCCCCCAAGAGACCCAGTACTTC.

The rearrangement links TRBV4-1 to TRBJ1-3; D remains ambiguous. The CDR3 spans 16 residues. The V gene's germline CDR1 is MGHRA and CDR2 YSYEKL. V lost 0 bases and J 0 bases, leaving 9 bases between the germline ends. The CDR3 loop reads CASSQDMRRSGNTIYF. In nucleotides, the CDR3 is TGCGCCAGCAGCCAAGATATGAGGCGCTCTGGAAACACCATATATTTT.

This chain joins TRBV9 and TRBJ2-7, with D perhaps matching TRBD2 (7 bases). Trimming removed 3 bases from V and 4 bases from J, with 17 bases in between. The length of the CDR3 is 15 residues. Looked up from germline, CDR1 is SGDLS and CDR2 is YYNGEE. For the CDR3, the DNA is TGTGCCAGCAGCGAGGGGGAGGGATTCTCTTACGAGCAGTACTTC. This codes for CASSEGEGFSYEQYF.

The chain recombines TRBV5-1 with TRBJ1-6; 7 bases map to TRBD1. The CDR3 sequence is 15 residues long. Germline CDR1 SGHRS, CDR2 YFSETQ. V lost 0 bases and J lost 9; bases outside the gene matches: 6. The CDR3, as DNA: TGCGCCAGCAGCTTGGAGGGGGACAGCACTTCACCCCTCCACTTT. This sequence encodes CASSLEGDSTSPLHF.

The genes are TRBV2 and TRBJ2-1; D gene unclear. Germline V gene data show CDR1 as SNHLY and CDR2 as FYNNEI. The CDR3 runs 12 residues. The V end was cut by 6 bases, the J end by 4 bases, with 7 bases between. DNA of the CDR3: TGTGCCAGCAGCTGGGAATACAATGAGCAGTTCTTC. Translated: CASSWEYNEQFF.